The 27 T cell receptor beta chains below were found in one sample sequenced in a study of regulatory T cells in long-lasting Graves disease. Arm-PCR of CDR3 regions with iRepertoire HTBI primers generated TCR beta libraries. MiXCR, run by TCRdb on the multiplex PCR reads, gives a single entry per CDR3 protein. The table has around 400,000 distinct CDR3 sequences, roughly 15% seen once; the top ten hold approximately 21%. Described time point: newly diagnosed GD, antithyroid drugs for less than 3 months. Preparation of the TCR library used RNA extracted from PBMCs. The sample was peripheral blood mononuclear cells (PBMCs), taken at new diagnosis, from a patient treated with antithyroid drugs. The receptors here all came from a female donor with Graves disease.

This clonotype was seen at least ten times. V gene TRBV7-6 combines with J gene TRBJ2-7; 11 bases align to TRBD2. The germline CDR1 and CDR2 sequences are SGHVS and FNYEAQ. This CDR3 has 16 residues. V trimming: 1 base; J trimming: 3 bases; junction bases outside the gene matches: 5. CDR3 region: CASSLELAGGDYEQYF. CDR3 DNA sequence: TGTGCCAGCAGCTTAGAGCTAGCGGGAGGTGACTACGAGCAGTACTTC.

This clonotype was found a few times. A clone one base away is much larger, so this may be a read error. The chain carries TRBV11-2 and TRBJ2-5, with D possibly being TRBD1 or TRBD2 (5 bases each). Germline V CDR1 and CDR2: SGHAT, FQNNGV. The CDR3 has 13 amino acids. The CDR3, as DNA: TGTACCAGCAGCCGGGACCCGCAAGAGACCCAGTACTTC. Its translation is CTSSRDPQETQYF.

This chain connects TRBV27 to TRBJ1-5; 8 positions match TRBD1. This CDR3 is 16 amino acids long. The germline gives CDR1 MNHEY, CDR2 SMNVEV (reference sequence). After removal of 5 bases from V and 0 bases from J, the junction contained 6 bases not matched to a gene. The CDR3, as DNA: TGTGCCAGCAGTCTTAGACAGGGGATTAGCAATCAGCCCCAGCATTTT. This translates into CASSLRQGISNQPQHF.

This clonotype was seen at least ten times. The V gene is TRBV27, the J gene TRBJ1-2; D gene uncertain. Trimming stripped 4 bases from V and 5 bases from J, with 14 bases between. The CDR3 is made up of 14 amino acids. CDR1 and CDR2 (germline): MNHEY, SMNVEV (reference sequence). CDR3 amino acids: CASSSARLLYGYTF. The CDR3 DNA reads as TGTGCCAGCAGTTCCGCCAGGCTATTATATGGCTACACCTTC.

This clonotype appeared a few times. The chain recombines TRBV24-1 with TRBJ1-5; D possibly corresponds to TRBD1 (6 bases). V was clipped by 4 bases and J by 8 bases, with 14 bases between them. This CDR3 is 14 amino acids long. CDR1 and CDR2 (germline): KGHDR, SFDVKD. The CDR3 DNA reads TGTGCCACCAGTGACCCCACAGGGATGGAGCCCCAGCATTTT. It yields the protein CATSDPTGMEPQHF.

This clonotype was detected ten times or more. The genes are TRBV29-1 and TRBJ1-1, with D tentatively TRBD1 (5 bases). The CDR3 runs to 15 residues. Germline V gene data show CDR1 as SQVTM and CDR2 as ANQGSEA. Deletions cut 4 bases from V and 8 bases from J, with 23 bases between. CDR3 sequence (DNA): TGCAGCGTTGTGGGGGTGGGAGTGAAAGGCGTCGAAGCTTTCTTT. It encodes CSVVGVGVKGVEAFF.

The rearrangement joins TRBV19 to TRBJ2-1; D gene ambiguous. The CDR3 sequence is 14 residues long. Trimming left V 5 bases short and J 0 bases short, with 8 bases between. The germline V gene encodes CDR1 LNHDA and CDR2 SQIVND (reference sequence). The CDR3 nucleotides read TGTGCCAGTAGTTCTCCGAGCTCCTACAATGAGCAGTTCTTC. This codes for CASSSPSSYNEQFF.

This clonotype was seen a few times. The chain carries TRBV20-1 and TRBJ1-2, with TRBD1 identical over 8 bases. The CDR3 totals 14 residues. Looked up from germline, CDR1 is DFQATT and CDR2 is SNEGSKA (reference sequence). V lost 6 bases and J lost 2; bases outside the gene matches: 8. The CDR3 protein is CSAILQGGNYGYTF. The DNA of the CDR3 is TGCAGTGCAATACTACAGGGGGGAAACTATGGCTACACCTTC.

With respect to this clonotype: This may be a read error: a much more frequent sequence differs by one nucleotide. The rearrangement uses TRBV28 and TRBJ1-5, with TRBD1 matching over 10 bases. Germline V lookup: CDR1 MDHEN, CDR2 SYDVKM. This CDR3 is built from 15 residues. V lost 5 bases to trimming and J lost 6 bases; unmatched junction nucleotides: 7. CDR3 region: CASSLSTGGGQPQHF. The CDR3 nucleotides are TGTGCCAGCAGTCTCTCGACAGGGGGCGGTCAGCCCCAGCATTTT.

This clonotype was counted many times. The chain links TRBV27 to TRBJ2-7; 7 bases map to TRBD1. There are 15 residues in the CDR3. Germline CDR1 MNHEY, CDR2 SMNVEV (reference sequence). The trim removed 6 bases at V and 4 bases at J, leaving 12 bases unmatched. The CDR3 reads CASSLRGQRPYEQYF. The CDR3 nucleotides are TGTGCCAGCAGCTTGAGGGGACAGAGACCATACGAGCAGTACTTC.

This clonotype was counted a few times. This may be a read error, as it is one base from a much larger clone. The chain recombines TRBV6-9 with TRBJ1-5; TRBD1 matches 9 bases. The CDR3 extends over 16 amino acids. The J segment lost 5 bases and the V segment lost 7 bases, leaving 12 bases of the junction unmatched. Germline lookup yields CDR1 MNHGY and CDR2 SVAAGI. CDR3 residues: CASNYVGTGLDQPQHF. Here the CDR3 DNA reads TGTGCCAGCAATTACGTTGGGACAGGGTTGGATCAGCCCCAGCATTTT.

This clonotype has at least ten counts. The chain is built from TRBV7-2 and TRBJ2-1; 9 bases line up with TRBD1. Germline assignment: CDR1 SGHTA and CDR2 FQGNSA. The trim removed 5 bases at V and 4 bases at J, leaving 6 bases unmatched. The CDR3 sequence is 15 residues long. The chain's CDR3 is CASSPDRGAYNEQFF. In DNA form, the CDR3 reads TGTGCCAGCAGCCCCGACAGGGGGGCGTACAATGAGCAGTTCTTC.

J is TRBJ1-6 and V is TRBV6-5, with a possible D match to TRBD1 (5 bases). Per germline, CDR1 MNHEY and CDR2 SVGAGI. The CDR3 covers 15 residues. V was shortened by 2 bases and J by 0 bases, with 5 bases between the two germline ends. CDR3 residues: CASSYDSSYNSPLHF. CDR3 sequence (DNA): TGTGCCAGCAGTTACGACAGCTCCTATAATTCACCCCTCCACTTT.

A remark on this clonotype: A much larger clone lies one base from this, so it may be a read error. The V gene is TRBV6-1, the J gene TRBJ2-2, with TRBD2 matching 8 bases. The CDR3 has 16 amino acids. CDR1 is MNHNS, CDR2 SASEGT, per germline. The trim removed 1 base at V and 4 bases at J, leaving 5 bases unmatched. The DNA for the CDR3 is TGTGCCAGCAGTGAAGTGGTAGCGGGACTCACCGGGGAGCTGTTTTTT. This encodes CASSEVVAGLTGELFF.

The chain uses TRBV20-1 and TRBJ1-5; D is undetermined. The CDR3 is 12 residues long. The V end lost 7 bases, the J end lost 5 bases, and 12 bases lay between the germline ends. Germline values: CDR1 DFQATT, CDR2 SNEGSKA (reference sequence). In DNA form, the CDR3 reads TGCAGTGTCCAGCGAAGGGATCAGCCCCAGCATTTT. Amino acid sequence: CSVQRRDQPQHF.

This chain links TRBV2 with TRBJ1-2; 7 bases line up with TRBD1. J was trimmed by 4 bases and V by 3 bases; bases with no gene match: 8. In germline, CDR1 is SNHLY, CDR2 FYNNEI. This CDR3 has 15 amino acids. This CDR3 reads CASSEQGGSTYGYTF. CDR3 nucleotide sequence: TGTGCCAGCAGTGAGCAAGGGGGCTCCACCTATGGCTACACCTTC.

This clonotype was detected only a few times. The rearrangement uses TRBV27 and TRBJ2-7, with 9 bases that match TRBD2. Germline CDR1 MNHEY, CDR2 SMNVEV (reference sequence). Trimming at V came to 5 bases and at J to 4 bases, leaving 9 bases not matched to a gene. This CDR3 region has 15 residues. The CDR3 sequence is CASSPVAGVHYEQYF. DNA for the CDR3: TGTGCCAGCAGTCCCGTAGCGGGAGTGCATTACGAGCAGTACTTC.

The rearrangement joins TRBV3-2 to TRBJ2-2; the table's TRBD2 call for D was not verified on the DNA. TRBV3-2 is assigned pseudogene status. The CDR3 has 19 amino acids. This chain's CDR3 is CASSQSLHRGEANTGELFF. DNA of the CDR3: TGTGCCAGCAGCCAAAGTCTACATCGCGGGGAGGCGAACACCGGGGAGCTGTTTTTT.

The CDR3 region is CATGESYNEQFF. CDR3 bases: TGTGCCACCGGGGAGTCCTACAATGAGCAGTTCTTC. The chain has TRBV10-3 and TRBJ2-1; D may be TRBD2 (5 bases). The germline gives CDR1 ENHRY, CDR2 SYGVKD. The CDR3 totals 12 residues. Trimming removed 10 bases from V and 1 base from J, with 8 bases in between.

This clonotype was recorded a few times. This chain joins TRBV10-2 and TRBJ2-1; D ambiguous. The CDR3 spans 14 residues. Trimming took 5 bases from V and 0 from J, leaving 8 bases between them. CDR1 and CDR2 from the germline V gene are WSHSY and SAAADI. The CDR3 here is CASSPSDSYNEQFF. CDR3 nucleotides: TGCGCCAGCAGTCCCTCGGACTCCTACAATGAGCAGTTCTTC.

This clonotype was counted many times. This chain joins TRBV20-1 and TRBJ2-3; possibly TRBD1 for D (6 bases). The CDR3 is 14 amino acids. Trimming pared 3 bases from V and 3 bases from J, leaving 13 bases between. In germline, CDR1 is DFQATT, CDR2 SNEGSKA (reference sequence). The CDR3 spells CSASTGRGTDTQYF. As DNA, the CDR3 is TGCAGTGCTAGTACAGGCAGGGGAACAGATACGCAGTATTTT.

The chain carries TRBV2 and TRBJ2-7; 10 nucleotides agree with TRBD2. Germline V gives CDR1 SNHLY, CDR2 FYNNEI. CDR3 length: 16 residues. With V trimmed by 10 bases and J by 7 bases, 19 bases remained unmatched. The CDR3 nucleotides read TGTGCCACAGCACAACTTAGCGGGAGGCCTGCCAGGGAGCAGTACTTC. Its protein product is CATAQLSGRPAREQYF. Filled out from reference TRBV2 and TRBJ2-7, the complete variable domain reads EPEVTQTPSHQVTQMGQEVILRCVPISNHLYFYWYRQILGQKVEFLVSFYNNEISEKSEIFDDQFSVERPDGSNFTLKIRSTKLEDSAMYFCATAQLSGRPAREQYFGPGTRLTVT.

This clonotype came up many times. The genes are TRBV9 and TRBJ1-4; the D gene is possibly TRBD1 (5 bases). The V gene lost 0 bases and the J gene lost 6 bases, with 12 bases spanning the gap. Germline assignment: CDR1 SGDLS and CDR2 YYNGEE. The CDR3 is 15 amino acids. DNA of the CDR3: TGTGCCAGCAGCGTAGCGGGGGGGATGTATGAAAAACTGTTTTTT. Protein product: CASSVAGGMYEKLFF.

The chain is built from TRBV7-3 and TRBJ2-2, with TRBD1 matching 10 bases. After removal of 5 bases from V and 8 bases from J, the junction contained 14 bases not matched to a gene. CDR1 is SGHTA, CDR2 FQGTGA, per germline. The CDR3 contains 17 residues. CDR3 nucleotide sequence: TGTGCCAGCAGCCTTGCTAACACCGGGACAGGGGAAGGGGAGCTGTTTTTT. It is translated as CASSLANTGTGEGELFF.

V and J are TRBV15 and TRBJ1-2; D perhaps matches TRBD1 (6 bases). The CDR3 extends over 14 amino acids. The V end lost 5 bases, the J end lost 4 bases, and 14 bases lay between the germline ends. Germline V CDR1 and CDR2: LNHNV, YYDKDF (reference sequence). This CDR3 is CATSGGGHFYGYTF. The CDR3 DNA reads as TGTGCCACCAGCGGGGGCGGACACTTCTATGGCTACACCTTC.

This clonotype was recorded at least ten times. The chain carries TRBV11-2 and TRBJ2-7, with TRBD2 matching over 15 bases. This CDR3 comprises 18 residues. Per germline, CDR1 SGHAT and CDR2 FQNNGV. V dropped 5 bases and J dropped 4; count of bases not matched to a gene: 12. In DNA, the CDR3 is TGTGCCAGCAGCCCGCGGCACCCCGGACTAGCGGGAGGGTACGAGCAGTACTTC. This translates into CASSPRHPGLAGGYEQYF.

This clonotype has only a few counts. The chain joins TRBV10-2 to TRBJ1-1, with 9 positions matching TRBD1. Trimming cost V 0 bases and J 4 bases; bases outside gene matches: 3. The CDR3 contains 15 residues. CDR1 and CDR2 from the germline V gene are WSHSY and SAAADI. This CDR3 is CASSESLTGGTEAFF. DNA for the CDR3: TGCGCCAGCAGTGAGTCCTTGACAGGGGGCACTGAAGCTTTCTTT.